A selection of T cell receptor beta chains follows, all from one sample in a study of sequential checkpoint blockade in melanoma. Data came from immunoSEQ multiplex PCR; TCRdb stores just in-frame clones and leaves some out. The sample yields under 45,000 clones, about 83% seen once. The sequencing here drew on CD8+ T cells sorted from blood (inferred from file names), taken from a patient given nivolumab and ipilimumab in sequence. These receptors came from a human donor with melanoma. Each CDR3 is given with its conserved first and last residue. A D gene is named only where the DNA matches it firmly. Clone sizes are given selectively: once, few, many, or a class where the clone is expanded.

cdr3_aa cdr3_nt j_call clone_size d_call v_call
CAWSGDRAYTEAFF TGTGCCTGGAGTGGGGACAGGGCATACACTGAAGCTTTCTTT TRBJ1-1 NA TRBD1 TRBV30
CASSILEGSNQPQHF TGTGCCAGTAGTATTTTGGAGGGGAGCAATCAGCCCCAGCATTTT TRBJ1-5 NA NA TRBV19
CASSQSNLPASYEQYF TGCGCCAGCAGTCAATCGAACCTCCCTGCGTCCTACGAGCAGTACTTC TRBJ2-7 NA NA TRBV23-1
CASSPRTGLGEQYF TGTGCCAGTAGTCCCCGGACAGGGTTGGGTGAGCAGTACTTC TRBJ2-7 NA TRBD1 TRBV19
CAISEASGRAEGGELFF TGTGCCATCAGTGAGGCGAGCGGGAGGGCCGAAGGCGGGGAGCTGTTTTTT TRBJ2-2 NA TRBD2 TRBV10-3
CASSLSLAGGSYEQYF TGTGCCAGCAGCTTGAGCTTAGCGGGGGGTTCCTACGAGCAGTACTTC TRBJ2-7 NA TRBD2 TRBV4-2
CASSSGTGVYEQYF TGCGCCAGCAGCTCCGGGACAGGGGTTTACGAGCAGTACTTC TRBJ2-7 NA TRBD1 TRBV5-1
CASSQAPSGGSYNEQFF TGCGCCAGCAGCCAAGCCCCTAGCGGGGGCTCCTACAATGAGCAGTTCTTC TRBJ2-1 NA TRBD2 TRBV4-1
CASSLVASSTDTQYF TGTGCCAGCAGCTTGGTAGCGAGTAGCACAGATACGCAGTATTTT TRBJ2-3 NA NA TRBV11-3
CASSEGSGGADEQFF TGCGCCAGCAGTGAGGGGAGCGGGGGGGCCGATGAGCAGTTCTTC TRBJ2-1 NA TRBD2 TRBV10-2
CASSPSIGTSIYEQYF TGTGCCAGCAGTCCAAGTATCGGGACTAGCATCTACGAGCAGTACTTC TRBJ2-7 NA TRBD2 TRBV27
CASTLNLAENTGELFF TGTGCCAGCACCCTTAACCTGGCGGAAAACACCGGGGAGCTGTTTTTT TRBJ2-2 NA NA TRBV2
CASSSTSGAYEQYF TGTGCCAGCAGCTCAACTAGCGGAGCCTACGAGCAGTACTTC TRBJ2-7 NA TRBD2 TRBV11-2
CAGTSGGFWEQFF TGTGCCGGTACTAGCGGGGGTTTCTGGGAGCAGTTCTTC TRBJ2-1 once TRBD2 TRBV7-9
CASREQGRTEAFF TGTGCCAGCAGGGAGCAGGGCCGCACTGAAGCTTTCTTT TRBJ1-1 NA NA TRBV27
CASSKLAGVTDTQYF TGTGCCAGCAGTAAACTAGCGGGGGTCACAGATACGCAGTATTTT TRBJ2-3 NA TRBD2 TRBV25-1
CASSLPGNQPQHF TGTGCCAGCAGCTTACCAGGGAATCAGCCCCAGCATTTT TRBJ1-5 NA NA TRBV7-2
CASSLGGGPQETQYF TGTGCCAGCAGCTTAGGAGGGGGCCCCCAAGAGACCCAGTACTTC TRBJ2-5 NA NA TRBV7-3
CASSQEVQGLSVELFF TGCGCCAGCAGCCAAGAGGTACAGGGTCTATCCGTCGAGCTGTTTTTT TRBJ2-2 NA NA TRBV4-1
CASRLAYQETQYF TGTGCCAGCAGACTCGCGTACCAAGAGACCCAGTACTTC TRBJ2-5 NA NA TRBV6-6
CASSVSGGARSGELFF TGCGCCAGCAGCGTTAGCGGGGGGGCCCGGTCCGGGGAGCTGTTTTTT TRBJ2-2 NA TRBD2 TRBV5-1
CASSLGTGPFSGNTIYF TGTGCCAGCAGCTTAGGCACAGGGCCCTTTTCTGGAAACACCATATATTTT TRBJ1-3 NA NA TRBV11-2
CASSPGTYNSPLHF TGTGCCAGCTCCCCAGGGACCTATAATTCACCCCTCCACTTT TRBJ1-6 NA NA TRBV19
CASSSGLSYEQFF TGTGCCAGCTCAAGCGGACTAAGCTATGAGCAGTTCTTC TRBJ2-1 NA NA TRBV18
CASSPSVGHEQFF TGTGCCAGCAGCCCTAGCGTCGGGCATGAGCAGTTCTTC TRBJ2-1 NA NA TRBV11-3